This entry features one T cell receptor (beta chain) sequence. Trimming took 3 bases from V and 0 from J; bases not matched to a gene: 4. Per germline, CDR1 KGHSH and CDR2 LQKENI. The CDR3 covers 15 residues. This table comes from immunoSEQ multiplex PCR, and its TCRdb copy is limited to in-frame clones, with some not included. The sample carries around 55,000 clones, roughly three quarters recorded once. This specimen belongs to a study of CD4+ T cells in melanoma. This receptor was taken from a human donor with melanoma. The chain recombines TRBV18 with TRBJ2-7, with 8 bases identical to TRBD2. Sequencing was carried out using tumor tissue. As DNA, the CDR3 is TGTGCCAGCTCACCCCGGGGGGGGAGCTCCTACGAGCAGTACTTC. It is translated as CASSPRGGSSYEQYF.